Below, one T cell receptor beta chain is given with its context. Its cognate antigen is unknown. Profiling relied on immunoSEQ multiplex PCR, and the TCRdb table lists in-frame clones only, not all of them. The sample holds 150,000 to 200,000 clones, about 82% seen once. The data were taken from a study of cytomegalovirus exposure and HLA in healthy donors. The donors formed part of the roughly 120-subject validation cohort, distinct from the approximately 640-subject first cohort. Study results and limitations: Most TCR sequences were seen very rarely across donors, but some public TCRs occurred in many. In vitro testing confirmed three CMV-associated chains as specific for CMV antigens. Overall, roughly 160 TCR beta chains were annotated as cytomegalovirus-associated.

This CDR3 has 14 amino acids. Germline CDR1 reads SGHAT; CDR2 reads FQDESV (reference sequence). V shed 5 bases, J shed 5 bases, and the junction held 9 bases outside the gene matches. This sequence was found in a woman younger than 30 in good health and CMV-seronegative. This chain uses TRBV11-1 with TRBJ2-7; 7 bases align to TRBD2. The sample was PBMCs. The CDR3 loop is CASSGWEGSHEQYF. The DNA of the CDR3 is TGTGCCAGCAGCGGCTGGGAGGGGTCCCACGAGCAGTACTTC. The full variable domain, completed using reference TRBV11-1 and TRBJ2-7, is EAEVAQSPRYKITEKSQAVAFWCDPISGHATLYWYRQILGQGPELLVQFQDESVVDDSQLPKDRFSAERLKGVDSTLKIQPAELGDSAMYLCASSGWEGSHEQYFGPGTRLTVT.